The 11 T cell receptor beta chains below come from one sample, sequenced in a study of blood T cell repertoires in COVID-19. Profiled with immunoSEQ multiplex PCR; TCRdb holds only in-frame clones, not every one. The sample holds 60,000 to 85,000 clones, 75% to 85% seen once. Input material: peripheral blood. These receptors all stem from a man aged 65 to 85 who had recovered from COVID-19.

This chain links TRBV9 with TRBJ1-2, with 10 bases fitting TRBD1. The CDR3 loop spans 14 amino acids. V shed 0 bases, J shed 8 bases, and the junction held 4 bases outside the gene matches. Looked up from germline, CDR1 is SGDLS and CDR2 is YYNGEE. The CDR3 bases are TGTGCCAGCAGCGTAGGACAGGGGGCCGGAGGCTACACCTTC. This translates into CASSVGQGAGGYTF.

The CDR3 region is CASSDRQVQETQYF. CDR3 DNA: TGTGCCAGCAGTGATCGACAGGTCCAAGAGACCCAGTACTTC. The gene calls are TRBV25-1 and TRBJ2-5; possibly TRBD1 for D (6 bases). Germline V gene sequence: CDR1 MGHDK, CDR2 SYGVNS. The CDR3 contains 14 residues. Trimming removed 3 bases at V and 1 base at J, with 9 bases between.

The chain employs TRBV5-1 and TRBJ1-1, with 10 bases matching TRBD1. Germline lookup yields CDR1 SGHRS and CDR2 YFSETQ. Losses at the gene ends were 0 bases for V and 1 base for J; bases not matched to a gene: 3. The CDR3 is 16 amino acids. Here the CDR3 DNA reads TGCGCCAGCAGCTTGGTCGGGACAGGGGCGAACACTGAAGCTTTCTTT. Its translation is CASSLVGTGANTEAFF. The full variable domain, its missing parts supplied by reference TRBV5-1 and TRBJ1-1, is KAGVTQTPRYLIKTRGQQVTLSCSPISGHRSVSWYQQTPGQGLQFLFEYFSETQRNKGNFPGRFSGRQFSNSRSEMNVSTLELGDSALYLCASSLVGTGANTEAFFGQGTRLTVV.

The chain couples TRBV11-2 to TRBJ1-1; D gene uncertain. Between the trimmed V and J ends, which lost 1 base and 0 bases, there was a span of 6 bases. This CDR3 is built from 14 residues. Germline CDR1 is SGHAT and CDR2 is FQNNGV. In nucleotides, the CDR3 is TGTGCCAGCAGCTTAGTCCAGATGAACACTGAAGCTTTCTTT. Translated: CASSLVQMNTEAFF.

The gene calls are TRBV6-6 and TRBJ1-5, with TRBD1 matching 8 bases. This CDR3 has 17 amino acids. The germline V gene encodes CDR1 MNHNY and CDR2 SVGAGI (reference sequence). Losses at the gene ends were 5 bases for V and 3 bases for J; bases not matched to a gene: 12. The CDR3 loop reads CASSPTASTGANQPQHF. DNA for the CDR3: TGTGCCAGCAGTCCTACCGCTTCGACAGGGGCCAATCAGCCCCAGCATTTT.

The genes are TRBV5-1 and TRBJ2-5; TRBD1 aligns across 7 bases. In germline, CDR1 is SGHRS, CDR2 YFSETQ. The CDR3 totals 13 residues. J was trimmed by 3 bases and V by 2 bases; bases with no gene match: 1. As DNA, the CDR3 is TGCGCCAGCAGCTTCGGACAGGAAGAGACCCAGTACTTC. This translates into CASSFGQEETQYF.

This clone was detected a few times. The chain links TRBV6-5 to TRBJ1-5; tentative D call: TRBD1 (6 bases). The V end was cut by 5 bases, the J end by 1 base, with 12 bases between. This CDR3 spans 15 amino acids. Germline CDR1 reads MNHEY; CDR2 reads SVGAGI. CDR3 bases: TGTGCCAGCAGTCGGTACAGGGCCAGCAATCAGCCCCAGCATTTT. Its translation: CASSRYRASNQPQHF.

This clone appeared a few times. This rearrangement joins TRBV29-1 to TRBJ2-5; 7 bases fit TRBD2. From germline, CDR1 is SQVTM and CDR2 ANQGSEA. The CDR3 has 14 residues. V was clipped by 5 bases and J by 2 bases; unmatched bases: 8. CDR3 coding DNA: TGCAGCGTTTTACCCCCGGGAGGTCAAGAGACCCAGTACTTC. Encoded protein: CSVLPPGGQETQYF.

The V and J genes are TRBV6-2 or TRBV6-3 and TRBJ2-3; 10 nucleotides line up with TRBD2. This CDR3 is 16 amino acids long. Germline-derived CDR1 and CDR2 are MNHEY and SVGEGT. V lost 1 base and J lost 6; bases outside the gene matches: 7. Here the CDR3 DNA reads TGTGCCAGCAGTTACTTGCCTAGCGGGAGCAAGGATACGCAGTATTTT. Protein product: CASSYLPSGSKDTQYF.

V gene TRBV7-8 combines with J gene TRBJ1-1; TRBD1 agrees at 7 bases. CDR3 length equals 18 residues. Unmatched junction bases numbered 18, after V lost 5 bases and J lost 3 bases. The germline CDR1 and CDR2 sequences are SGHVS and FQNEAQ. CDR3 protein: CASSPRRGQGITDTEAFF. CDR3 nucleotide sequence: TGTGCCAGCAGCCCCCGGAGGGGGCAGGGGATTACGGACACTGAAGCTTTCTTT.

The rearrangement joins TRBV5-5 to TRBJ1-4; D is possibly TRBD1 (5 bases). Germline V gene sequence: CDR1 SGHKS, CDR2 YYEKEE (reference sequence). The CDR3 loop spans 14 amino acids. V lost 5 bases and J lost 7, with 15 bases in between. CDR3 nucleotide sequence: TGTGCCAGCAGAGGGGAAGCCGGGGGTGAAAAACTGTTTTTT. Translating it yields CASRGEAGGEKLFF.